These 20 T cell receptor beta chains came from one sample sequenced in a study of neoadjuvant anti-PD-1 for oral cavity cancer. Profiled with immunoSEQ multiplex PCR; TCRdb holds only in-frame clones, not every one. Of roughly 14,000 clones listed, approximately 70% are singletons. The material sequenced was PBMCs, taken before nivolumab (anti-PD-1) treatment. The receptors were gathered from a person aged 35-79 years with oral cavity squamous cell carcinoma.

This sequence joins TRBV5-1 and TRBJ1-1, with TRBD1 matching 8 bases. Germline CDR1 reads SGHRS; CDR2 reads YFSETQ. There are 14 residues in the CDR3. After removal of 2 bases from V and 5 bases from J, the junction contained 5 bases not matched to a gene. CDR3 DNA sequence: TGCGCCAGCAGCTTTGACAGGGGATATACTGAAGCTTTCTTT. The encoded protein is CASSFDRGYTEAFF.

The chain's CDR3 is CSALLVPEQYF. The CDR3 DNA sequence: TGCAGTGCTCTCCTAGTTCCCGAGCAGTACTTC. This chain links TRBV20-1 with TRBJ2-7; D remains ambiguous. Deletions cut 5 bases from V and 6 bases from J, with 11 bases between. This CDR3 spans 11 amino acids. Germline V CDR1 and CDR2: DFQATT, SNEGSKA (reference sequence).

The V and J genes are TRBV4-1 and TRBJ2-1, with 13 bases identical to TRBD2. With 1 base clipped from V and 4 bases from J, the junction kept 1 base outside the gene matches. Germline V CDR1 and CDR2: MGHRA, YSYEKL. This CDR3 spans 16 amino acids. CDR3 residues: CASSQGTSGRYNEQFF. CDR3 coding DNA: TGCGCCAGCAGCCAAGGGACTAGCGGGAGATACAATGAGCAGTTCTTC.

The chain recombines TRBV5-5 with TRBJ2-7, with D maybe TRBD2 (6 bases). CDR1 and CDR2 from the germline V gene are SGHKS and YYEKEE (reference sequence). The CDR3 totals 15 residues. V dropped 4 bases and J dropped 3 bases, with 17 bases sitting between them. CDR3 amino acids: CASSQSGRRFYEQYF. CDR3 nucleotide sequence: TGTGCCAGCAGCCAAAGCGGGCGTAGGTTCTACGAGCAGTACTTC.

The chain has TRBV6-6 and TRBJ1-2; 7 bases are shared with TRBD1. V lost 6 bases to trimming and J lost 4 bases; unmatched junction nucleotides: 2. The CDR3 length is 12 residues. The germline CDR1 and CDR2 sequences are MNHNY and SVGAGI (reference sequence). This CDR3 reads CASRGTVYGYTF. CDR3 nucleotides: TGTGCCAGCAGGGGGACAGTCTATGGCTACACCTTC.

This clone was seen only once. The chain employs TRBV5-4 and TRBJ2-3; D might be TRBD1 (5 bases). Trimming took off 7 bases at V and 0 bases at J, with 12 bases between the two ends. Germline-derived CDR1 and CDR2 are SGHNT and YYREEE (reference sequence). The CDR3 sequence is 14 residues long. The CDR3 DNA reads TGTGCCAGCTCGAGGCAGGGAAGCACAGATACGCAGTATTTT. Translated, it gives CASSRQGSTDTQYF.

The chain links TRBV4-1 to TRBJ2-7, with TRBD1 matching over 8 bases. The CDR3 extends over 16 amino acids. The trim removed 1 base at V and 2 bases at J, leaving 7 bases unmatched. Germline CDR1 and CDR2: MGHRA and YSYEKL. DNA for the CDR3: TGCGCCAGCAGCCAAGCCGCGGACAGGGTAACCTACGAGCAGTACTTC. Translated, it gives CASSQAADRVTYEQYF.

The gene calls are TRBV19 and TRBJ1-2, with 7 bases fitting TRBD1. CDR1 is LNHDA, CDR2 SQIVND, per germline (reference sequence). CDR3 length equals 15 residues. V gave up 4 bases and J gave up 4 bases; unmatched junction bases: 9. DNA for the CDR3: TGTGCCAGTAGTACAACCTCGACAGGGAGCTATGGCTACACCTTC. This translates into CASSTTSTGSYGYTF.

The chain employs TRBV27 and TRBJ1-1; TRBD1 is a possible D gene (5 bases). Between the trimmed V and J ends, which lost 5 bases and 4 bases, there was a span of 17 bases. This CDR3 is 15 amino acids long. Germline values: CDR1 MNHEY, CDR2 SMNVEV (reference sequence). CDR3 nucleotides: TGTGCCAGCAGTCGCGCAGGGCCCGGAGCCACTGAAGCTTTCTTT. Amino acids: CASSRAGPGATEAFF.

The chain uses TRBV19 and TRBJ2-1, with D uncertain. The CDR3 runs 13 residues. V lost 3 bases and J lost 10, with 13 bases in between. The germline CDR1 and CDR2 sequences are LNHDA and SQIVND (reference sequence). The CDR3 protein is CASSIPQFAEQFF. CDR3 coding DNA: TGTGCCAGTAGTATTCCGCAGTTTGCGGAGCAGTTCTTC.

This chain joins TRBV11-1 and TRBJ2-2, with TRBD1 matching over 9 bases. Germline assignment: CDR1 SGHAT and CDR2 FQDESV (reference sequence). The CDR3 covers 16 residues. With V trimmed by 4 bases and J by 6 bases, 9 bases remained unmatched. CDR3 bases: TGTGCCAGCAGCTCGTTAACAGGGGGCCTCCCCGGGGAGCTGTTTTTT. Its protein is CASSSLTGGLPGELFF.

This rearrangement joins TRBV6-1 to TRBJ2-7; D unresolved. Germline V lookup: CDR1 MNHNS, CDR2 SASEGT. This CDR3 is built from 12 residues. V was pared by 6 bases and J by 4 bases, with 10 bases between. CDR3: CASRPEAYEQYF. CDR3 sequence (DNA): TGTGCCAGCAGACCAGAAGCTTACGAGCAGTACTTC.

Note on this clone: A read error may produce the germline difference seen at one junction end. CDR3 in amino acids: CASTETQPSGRAHEQFF. DNA for the CDR3: TGTGCCAGCACTGAAACCCAACCTAGCGGGAGGGCCCATGAGCAGTTCTTC. The gene calls are TRBV25-1 and TRBJ2-1, with TRBD2 matching 12 bases. Germline CDR1 reads MGHDK; CDR2 reads SYGVNS. This CDR3 is built from 17 residues.

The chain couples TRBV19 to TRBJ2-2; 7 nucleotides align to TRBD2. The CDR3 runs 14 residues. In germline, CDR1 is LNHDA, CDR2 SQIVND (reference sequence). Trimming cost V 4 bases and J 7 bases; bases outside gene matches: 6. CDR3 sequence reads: CASSTPGLVGELFF. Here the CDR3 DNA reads TGTGCCAGTAGTACCCCAGGACTAGTCGGGGAGCTGTTTTTT. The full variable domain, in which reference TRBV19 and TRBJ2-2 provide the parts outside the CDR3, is DGGITQSPKYLFRKEGQNVTLSCEQNLNHDAMYWYRQDPGQGLRLIYYSQIVNDFQKGDIAEGYSVSREKKESFPLTVTSAQKNPTAFYLCASSTPGLVGELFFGEGSRLTVL.

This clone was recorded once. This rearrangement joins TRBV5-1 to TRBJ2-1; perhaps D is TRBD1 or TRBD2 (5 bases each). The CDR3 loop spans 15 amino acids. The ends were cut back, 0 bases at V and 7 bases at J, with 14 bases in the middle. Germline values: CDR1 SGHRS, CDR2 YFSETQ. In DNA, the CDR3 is TGCGCCAGCAGCTTGGCCAAGCTGGGGGAAAATGAGCAGTTCTTC. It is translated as CASSLAKLGENEQFF.

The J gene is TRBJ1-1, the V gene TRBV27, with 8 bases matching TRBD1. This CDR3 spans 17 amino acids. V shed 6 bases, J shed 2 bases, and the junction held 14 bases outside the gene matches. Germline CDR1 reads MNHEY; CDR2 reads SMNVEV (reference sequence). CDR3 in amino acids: CASRTTRGRKVNTEAFF. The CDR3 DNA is TGTGCCAGCAGGACCACCAGGGGGCGCAAGGTAAACACTGAAGCTTTCTTT.

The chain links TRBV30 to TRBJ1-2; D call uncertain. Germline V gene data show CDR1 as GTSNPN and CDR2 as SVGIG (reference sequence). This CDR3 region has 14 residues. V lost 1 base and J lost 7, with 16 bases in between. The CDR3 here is CAWSAESFRVGYTF. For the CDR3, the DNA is TGTGCCTGGAGTGCGGAGAGCTTTCGCGTTGGCTACACCTTC.

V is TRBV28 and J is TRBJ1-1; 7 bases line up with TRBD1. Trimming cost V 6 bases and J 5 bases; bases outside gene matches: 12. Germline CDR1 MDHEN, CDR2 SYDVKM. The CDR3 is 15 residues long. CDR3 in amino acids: CASSPPDRRGTEAFF. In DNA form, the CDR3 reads TGTGCCAGCAGCCCCCCGGACAGGCGCGGGACTGAAGCTTTCTTT.

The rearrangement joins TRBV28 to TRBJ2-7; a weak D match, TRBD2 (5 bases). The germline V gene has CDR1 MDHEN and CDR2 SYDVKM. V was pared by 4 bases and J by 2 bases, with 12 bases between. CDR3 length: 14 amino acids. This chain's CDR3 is CASSWLDGAYEQYF. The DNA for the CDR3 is TGTGCCAGCAGTTGGCTAGACGGGGCCTACGAGCAGTACTTC. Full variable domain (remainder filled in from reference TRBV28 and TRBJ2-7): DVKVTQSSRYLVKRTGEKVFLECVQDMDHENMFWYRQDPGLGLRLIYFSYDVKMKEKGDIPEGYSVSREKKERFSLILESASTNQTSMYLCASSWLDGAYEQYFGPGTRLTVT.

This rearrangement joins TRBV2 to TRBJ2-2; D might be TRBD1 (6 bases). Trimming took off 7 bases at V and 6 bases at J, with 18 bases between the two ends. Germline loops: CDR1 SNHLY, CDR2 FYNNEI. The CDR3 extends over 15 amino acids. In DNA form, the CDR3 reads TGTGCCAGCAAAAGGACAGTGGGTCAGGCCGGGGAGCTGTTTTTT. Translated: CASKRTVGQAGELFF.